This is a list of T cell receptor beta chains from one sample in a study of Ad26.COV2.S vaccination and SARS-CoV-2 variants. Repertoires were generated with immunoSEQ multiplex PCR, while TCRdb's copy carries only in-frame clones and drops some. The sample has fewer than 900,000 clones, roughly 90% seen once. Sample: peripheral blood, taken in a trial of Ad26.COV2.S vaccine versus placebo. These receptors all come from a person aged 18-60 years who received the Ad26.COV2.S COVID-19 vaccine or a placebo. The conserved cysteine and the conserved F or W are not part of the CDR3 here. Part of the rows lack a size; the others show once, few, many or a class for expanded clones.

V: TRBV6-5
size: -
J: TRBJ1-3
CDR3: ASSYSFSSGNTIY

V: TRBV20-1
size: -
J: TRBJ2-7
CDR3: SASGSYEQY

V: TRBV6-5
size: once
J: TRBJ2-7
CDR3: ASLGLSAYEQY

V: TRBV24-1
size: -
J: TRBJ2-5
CDR3: ATMGSSGGEGETQY

V: TRBV6-4
size: few
J: TRBJ2-7
CDR3: ASSAEAGVGTGEQY

V: TRBV5-1
size: -
J: TRBJ2-7
CDR3: ASSLAGQGGREQY

V: TRBV9
size: -
J: TRBJ2-7
CDR3: ASSVRSGAYEQY

V: TRBV24-1
size: many
J: TRBJ2-2
CDR3: ATSDLQGDTGELF

V: TRBV5-1
size: -
J: TRBJ2-5
CDR3: ASSSGETGLRETQY

V: TRBV25-1
size: -
J: TRBJ1-1
CDR3: ASSLAGSGTEAF

V: TRBV24-1
size: -
J: TRBJ2-1
CDR3: ATSDLPTASGSFNEQF

V: TRBV18
size: -
J: TRBJ2-3
CDR3: ASSPSSISTDTQY

V: TRBV11-3
size: -
J: TRBJ1-5
CDR3: ASSLPRPPYQPQH

V: TRBV7-9
size: -
J: TRBJ1-2
CDR3: ASSVRDSNYGYT

V: TRBV5-1
size: -
J: TRBJ1-5
CDR3: ASSAGTGNQPQH

V: TRBV11-1
size: -
J: TRBJ2-1
CDR3: ASSFDRSYNEQF

V: TRBV19
size: -
J: TRBJ1-6
CDR3: ASSERGASNSPLH

V: TRBV2
size: -
J: TRBJ2-5
CDR3: ASSPGLAGQETQY

V: TRBV3-1/TRBV3-2
size: -
J: TRBJ1-1
CDR3: ASRRGRGGTEAF

V: TRBV4-1
size: -
J: TRBJ2-1
CDR3: ASSQDPATSRYNEQF

V: TRBV7-9
size: -
J: TRBJ2-7
CDR3: ASGAWSSYEQY

V: TRBV27
size: -
J: TRBJ1-1
CDR3: ASSSPGQGANTEAF

V: TRBV15
size: once
J: TRBJ2-5
CDR3: ATSSNRGLESETQY

V: TRBV5-1
size: -
J: TRBJ2-3
CDR3: ASSLGDTQY

V: TRBV7-3
size: -
J: TRBJ2-5
CDR3: ASSLWGGTETQY

V: TRBV19
size: -
J: TRBJ1-1
CDR3: ASSIVTGWTEAF

V: TRBV27
size: -
J: TRBJ2-7
CDR3: ASSLTRAYEQY

V: TRBV10-2
size: -
J: TRBJ2-7
CDR3: ASSDPGDYEQY

V: TRBV12-3/TRBV12-4
size: -
J: TRBJ1-1
CDR3: ASSLWGGLEAF

V: TRBV3-1/TRBV3-2
size: -
J: TRBJ2-3
CDR3: ASSQDGAGAETDTQY

V: TRBV5-1
size: -
J: TRBJ2-7
CDR3: ASSLAGSDWYYEQY

V: TRBV6-5
size: few
J: TRBJ1-3
CDR3: ASSLTGDSGNTIY

V: TRBV4-3
size: -
J: TRBJ1-5
CDR3: ASSQDRAGNQPQH

V: TRBV6-6
size: -
J: TRBJ2-7
CDR3: ASSSQEIYEQY

V: TRBV5-4
size: -
J: TRBJ1-1
CDR3: ASSINRDGTEAF

V: TRBV10-2
size: -
J: TRBJ2-7
CDR3: ASSESSTSFPYEQY

V: TRBV29-1
size: -
J: TRBJ1-2
CDR3: SVEEGDYGYT

V: TRBV6-2/TRBV6-3
size: -
J: TRBJ2-3
CDR3: ASSYSGGVSTDTQY

V: TRBV10-2
size: -
J: TRBJ2-7
CDR3: ASRPGEGASYEQY

V: TRBV19
size: -
J: TRBJ2-1
CDR3: ASSIGGPGYNEQF

V: TRBV6-2/TRBV6-3
size: once
J: TRBJ1-4
CDR3: ASSLGQGPTNEKLF

V: TRBV2
size: -
J: TRBJ1-4
CDR3: ASSEAQPLHEKLF